This passage covers 12 T cell receptor beta chains from one sample sequenced in a study of blood T cell repertoires in COVID-19. Generated by immunoSEQ multiplex PCR, the TCRdb table keeps only in-frame clones and is missing some. This sample yields about 200,000 clones, of which 85% are seen a single time; 0.85% to 0.95% belongs to the top ten. Sequenced input: peripheral blood. The receptors here all came from a man aged 55 to 69 with COVID-19, enrolled during active disease.

The rearrangement joins TRBV11-2 to TRBJ1-6, with TRBD1 matching 8 bases. The CDR3 has 17 amino acids. J was trimmed by 9 bases and V by 1 base; bases with no gene match: 11. Germline CDR1 is SGHAT and CDR2 is FQNNGV. The chain's CDR3 is CASSLASGQDRTSPLHF. The CDR3 DNA reads TGTGCCAGCAGCTTAGCCTCGGGACAGGATCGTACTTCACCCCTCCACTTT. Drawing the rest from reference TRBV11-2 and TRBJ1-6, the complete variable domain is EAGVAQSPRYKIIEKRQSVAFWCNPISGHATLYWYQQILGQGPKLLIQFQNNGVVDDSQLPKDRFSAERLKGVDSTLKIQPAKLEDSAVYLCASSLASGQDRTSPLHFGNGTRLTVT.

CDR3 coding DNA: TGTGCCAGCGCGTCCTGGGGGGTCCCCTACGAGCAGTACTTC. Translated: CASASWGVPYEQYF. The chain uses TRBV7-9 and TRBJ2-7; tentative D call: TRBD2 (6 bases). Germline V gives CDR1 SEHNR, CDR2 FQNEAQ (reference sequence). The CDR3 runs 14 residues. Trimming stripped 8 bases from V and 2 bases from J, with 16 bases between.

The chain has TRBV7-9 and TRBJ1-2; 7 bases line up with TRBD1. The CDR3 length is 14 residues. Unmatched junction bases numbered 7, after V lost 5 bases and J lost 4 bases. Germline V gene lookup returns CDR1 SEHNR and CDR2 FQNEAQ (reference sequence). The CDR3 DNA follows: TGTGCCAGCAGCAACAACCGGGACAGCTATGGCTACACCTTC. Its translation: CASSNNRDSYGYTF.

This chain uses TRBV19 with TRBJ1-5; 8 bases map to TRBD1. Germline V gives CDR1 LNHDA, CDR2 SQIVND (reference sequence). Trimming at V came to 7 bases and at J to 6 bases, leaving 11 bases not matched to a gene. CDR3 length: 15 amino acids. This CDR3 is CASKFRDRPPQPQHF. The DNA of the CDR3 is TGTGCCAGTAAATTTCGGGACAGGCCGCCTCAGCCCCAGCATTTT.

The chain recombines TRBV15 with TRBJ1-2, with D possibly TRBD1 on 5 matching bases. Germline-derived CDR1 and CDR2 are LNHNV and YYDKDF (reference sequence). Trimming shortened V by 1 base and J by 3 bases, and 21 bases separated the two germline ends. The CDR3 sequence is 18 residues long. The CDR3 DNA reads as TGTGCCACCAGCAGAGTACGCCCCGCAGGGCAGAAGGACTATGGCTACACCTTC. It translates to CATSRVRPAGQKDYGYTF.

This clone has a handful of counts. The genes are TRBV6-5 and TRBJ2-1, with 7 bases fitting TRBD2. This CDR3 spans 13 amino acids. Germline lookup yields CDR1 MNHEY and CDR2 SVGAGI. V trimming: 8 bases; J trimming: 3 bases; junction bases outside the gene matches: 4. CDR3 in amino acids: CASGEGSYNEQFF. Written as DNA, the CDR3 is TGTGCCAGCGGGGAGGGTAGCTACAATGAGCAGTTCTTC.

This clone was observed a single time. J is TRBJ2-3 and V is TRBV10-1; no clear D. The CDR3 is made up of 15 amino acids. Germline V gives CDR1 WNHNN, CDR2 SYGVQD (reference sequence). Trimming removed 0 bases from V and 3 bases from J, with 10 bases in between. CDR3 nucleotide sequence: TGCGCCAGCAGTGAGTCCGGCAGGCCGACAGATACGCAGTATTTT. Protein sequence: CASSESGRPTDTQYF.

The rearrangement links TRBV4-1 to TRBJ1-5; D not certain. The CDR3 totals 15 residues. Deletions cut 0 bases from V and 7 bases from J, with 13 bases between. CDR1 and CDR2 from the germline V gene are MGHRA and YSYEKL. The DNA of the CDR3 is TGCGCCAGCAGCCAAGATGAGGGAGGCGACCAGCCCCAGCATTTT. Translation: CASSQDEGGDQPQHF.

The chain employs TRBV14 and TRBJ1-6, with D perhaps matching TRBD1 (6 bases). CDR1 is SGHDN, CDR2 FVKESK, per germline. There are 17 residues in the CDR3. Trimming took 2 bases from V and 9 from J, leaving 20 bases between them. The CDR3 sequence is CASSQPSAGAESSPLHF. The CDR3 DNA sequence: TGTGCCAGCAGCCAACCCTCAGCAGGGGCTGAAAGTTCACCCCTCCACTTT. The entire variable domain, with the rest obtained from reference TRBV14 and TRBJ1-6, is as follows: EAGVTQFPSHSVIEKGQTVTLRCDPISGHDNLYWYRRVMGKEIKFLLHFVKESKQDESGMPNNRFLAERTGGTYSTLKVQPAELEDSGVYFCASSQPSAGAESSPLHFGNGTRLTVT.

The chain has TRBV11-2 and TRBJ2-3; 8 bases align to TRBD1. The germline V gene has CDR1 SGHAT and CDR2 FQNNGV. There are 15 residues in the CDR3. V lost 5 bases and J lost 5; bases outside the gene matches: 9. The CDR3: CASSKTGQGGDTQYF. The CDR3 DNA reads as TGTGCCAGCAGCAAGACCGGACAGGGAGGAGATACGCAGTATTTT. Full variable domain (remainder filled in from reference TRBV11-2 and TRBJ2-3): EAGVAQSPRYKIIEKRQSVAFWCNPISGHATLYWYQQILGQGPKLLIQFQNNGVVDDSQLPKDRFSAERLKGVDSTLKIQPAKLEDSAVYLCASSKTGQGGDTQYFGPGTRLTVL.

This sequence joins TRBV5-4 and TRBJ1-1; weak D call: TRBD1 (6 bases). Between the trimmed V and J ends, which lost 0 bases and 6 bases, there was a span of 12 bases. Germline CDR1 reads SGHNT; CDR2 reads YYREEE (reference sequence). This CDR3 has 14 residues. The CDR3 is CASSLEQGVSEAFF. The CDR3 DNA reads TGTGCCAGCAGCTTGGAACAGGGAGTTTCTGAAGCTTTCTTT.

The chain recombines TRBV7-4 with TRBJ1-5; TRBD1 might be the D (6 bases). Trimming cost V 5 bases and J 2 bases, with 13 bases left between them. This CDR3 contains 15 residues. Per germline, CDR1 SGHVT and CDR2 SQSDAQ. The CDR3 nucleotides are TGTGCCAGCAGCCCAGGGGTCTATCGCAATCAGCCCCAGCATTTT. Protein: CASSPGVYRNQPQHF.